Each of the 14 T cell receptor beta chains below was sequenced from the same sample in a study of cytomegalovirus exposure and HLA in healthy donors. TCRdb keeps only in-frame clones here, not all; method: immunoSEQ multiplex PCR. The sample shows 110,000 to 150,000 clones, approximately 91% of them seen only once. The sample comprised PBMCs. Source of these receptors: a man between 18 and 29 years old in good health and CMV-seronegative.

This clone was seen just once. V is TRBV10-3 and J is TRBJ2-1; D remains ambiguous. Trimming stripped 0 bases from V and 1 base from J, with 4 bases between. In germline, CDR1 is ENHRY, CDR2 SYGVKD. CDR3 length equals 14 residues. As DNA, the CDR3 is TGTGCCATCAGTGAGTCGGAGTCCTACAATGAGCAGTTCTTC. Its protein product is CAISESESYNEQFF.

This chain joins TRBV4-3 and TRBJ2-5; 7 bases map to TRBD1. Germline V gene sequence: CDR1 LGHNA, CDR2 YSLEER. The CDR3 is made up of 15 amino acids. The V gene end was trimmed by 0 bases and the J gene end by 2 bases; junction bases not matched to a gene: 3. This chain's CDR3 is CASSQELDRQETQYF. As DNA, the CDR3 is TGCGCCAGCAGCCAAGAGTTGGACAGGCAAGAGACCCAGTACTTC.

The rearrangement uses TRBV6-6 and TRBJ1-2; D possibly corresponds to TRBD1 (5 bases). Trimming pared 2 bases from V and 7 bases from J, leaving 8 bases between. CDR1 is MNHNY and CDR2 is SVGAGI in the germline V gene (reference sequence). The CDR3 contains 12 residues. The CDR3 is CASSYDSSGYTF. Written as DNA, the CDR3 is TGTGCCAGCAGTTACGACAGCTCTGGCTACACCTTC.

The chain recombines TRBV7-3 with TRBJ2-5, with 11 positions matching TRBD1. The germline CDR1 and CDR2 sequences are SGHTA and FQGTGA. V was clipped by 2 bases and J by 9 bases; unmatched bases: 5. The CDR3 length is 14 residues. In nucleotides, the CDR3 is TGTGCCAGCAGCTTACATGGGACAGGGGGGGCCCAGTACTTC. Translation gives CASSLHGTGGAQYF.

The gene calls are TRBV11-2 and TRBJ1-2; 9 positions agree with TRBD1. Per the germline V gene, CDR1 is SGHAT and CDR2 is FQNNGV. V shed 1 base and J 5 bases; nucleotides not matched to a gene: 5. The CDR3 has 15 amino acids. CDR3 amino acids: CASSLGTGGGYGYTF. CDR3 bases: TGTGCCAGCAGCTTAGGCACAGGGGGCGGTTATGGCTACACCTTC.

The chain employs TRBV19 and TRBJ2-6; D not certain. Per the germline V gene, CDR1 is LNHDA and CDR2 is SQIVND (reference sequence). This CDR3 is built from 15 residues. V lost 1 base to trimming and J lost 4 bases, with 8 bases between them. CDR3 protein: CASSIGRVGANVLTF. Here the CDR3 DNA reads TGTGCCAGTAGTATAGGAAGAGTGGGGGCCAACGTCCTGACTTTC.

This chain joins TRBV5-4 and TRBJ2-5; no reliable D call. The CDR3 consists of 13 residues. The germline V gene encodes CDR1 SGHNT and CDR2 YYREEE (reference sequence). Trimming took 1 base from V and 1 from J, leaving 5 bases between them. In nucleotides, the CDR3 is TGTGCCAGCAGCTTGAACAGCCAAGAGACCCAGTACTTC. It is translated as CASSLNSQETQYF.

The chain carries TRBV5-6 and TRBJ1-2; D remains ambiguous. The germline V and J ends were trimmed by 0 bases and 7 bases, with 10 bases remaining between them. This CDR3 contains 13 residues. The germline V gene has CDR1 SGHDT and CDR2 YYEEEE. In DNA form, the CDR3 reads TGTGCCAGCAGCTTGGCCAGCCCAGGTGGCTACACCTTC. Translation: CASSLASPGGYTF.

As for this clone: Other DNA sequences in this specimen translate into the identical CDR3. The chain recombines TRBV7-9 with TRBJ1-5; 9 bases fit TRBD1. The V gene end was trimmed by 4 bases and the J gene end by 4 bases; junction bases not matched to a gene: 2. Germline V gives CDR1 SEHNR, CDR2 FQNEAQ (reference sequence). This CDR3 has 14 amino acids. The CDR3 DNA reads TGTGCCAGCAGCTCAGGGACAGGGAATCAGCCCCAGCATTTT. It yields the protein CASSSGTGNQPQHF.

V usage is TRBV6-1 and J usage is TRBJ2-7; TRBD2 might be the D (6 bases). The CDR3 is 13 amino acids. Per germline, CDR1 MNHNS and CDR2 SASEGT. V was pared by 6 bases and J by 3 bases, with 12 bases between. This CDR3 is CASRGDSDYEQYV. CDR3 nucleotides: TGTGCCAGCAGGGGGGACTCCGACTACGAGCAGTACGTC.

The rearrangement links TRBV7-6 to TRBJ1-6; 9 positions match TRBD1. In germline, CDR1 is SGHVS, CDR2 FNYEAQ. The CDR3 sequence is 19 residues long. J lost 1 base, V lost 3 bases, and 10 bases had no gene match. The CDR3 region has the DNA TGTGCCAGCAGCTTGATGGACAGGGGAAGGGGATCCTATAATTCACCCCTCCACTTT. Its translation is CASSLMDRGRGSYNSPLHF.

This clone was recorded once. This chain joins TRBV11-2 and TRBJ2-7, with 7 positions matching TRBD1. With V trimmed by 6 bases and J by 3 bases, 11 bases remained unmatched. Germline loops: CDR1 SGHAT, CDR2 FQNNGV. The CDR3 sequence is 15 residues long. The CDR3 region has the DNA TGTGCCAGCAGAAAACCGGGACAGCGAGACTACGAGCAGTACTTC. It codes for CASRKPGQRDYEQYF.

The V call is TRBV6-6, the J call TRBJ2-5; D gene uncertain. The CDR3 has 15 amino acids. Germline CDR1 and CDR2: MNHNY and SVGAGI (reference sequence). Between the trimmed V and J ends, which lost 0 bases and 4 bases, there was a span of 12 bases. This CDR3 is CASSYSTGFRETQYF. The DNA of the CDR3 is TGTGCCAGCAGTTACTCGACCGGGTTTAGAGAGACCCAGTACTTC.

The chain combines TRBV15 with TRBJ2-3, with a weak D call TRBD1 (6 bases). Germline CDR1 reads LNHNV; CDR2 reads YYDKDF (reference sequence). The CDR3 covers 15 residues. Trimming left V 5 bases short and J 2 bases short, with 14 bases between. CDR3 amino acids: CATSARDTDTDTQYF. The CDR3, as DNA: TGTGCCACCAGCGCTCGGGACACGGACACAGATACGCAGTATTTT.